These 26 T cell receptor beta chains were sequenced from one sample in a study of T cell responses to AZD1222 COVID-19 vaccine. Data came from immunoSEQ multiplex PCR; TCRdb stores just in-frame clones and leaves some out. This table holds approximately 120,000 clones, about 88% found once. This material consisted of peripheral blood, taken 28 days after the second AZD1222 dose. The receptors shown here come from an adult who received the AZD1222 COVID-19 vaccine.

The CDR3 nucleotides are TGTGCCAGCAGCCCTAGCCATCAGGGGGCCGCTAACTATGGCTACACCTTC. It yields the protein CASSPSHQGAANYGYTF. The rearrangement uses TRBV7-9 and TRBJ1-2; 8 nucleotides match TRBD1. The germline V gene has CDR1 SEHNR and CDR2 FQNEAQ (reference sequence). After removal of 5 bases from V and 0 bases from J, the junction contained 11 bases not matched to a gene. This CDR3 comprises 17 residues. Together with reference TRBV7-9 and TRBJ1-2, the CDR3 gives the full variable domain: DTGVSQNPRHKITKRGQNVTFRCDPISEHNRLYWYRQTLGQGPEFLTYFQNEAQLEKSRLLSDRFSAERPKGSFSTLEIQRTEQGDSAMYLCASSPSHQGAANYGYTFGSGTRLTVV.

This chain uses TRBV18 with TRBJ1-1, with a weak D call TRBD1 (5 bases). V lost 3 bases and J 3 bases, leaving 11 bases between the germline ends. CDR3 length: 14 amino acids. CDR1 is KGHSH, CDR2 LQKENI, per germline. This CDR3 is CASSPRRGDTEAFF. CDR3 in DNA: TGTGCCAGCTCACCGCGGCGGGGGGACACTGAAGCTTTCTTT.

V gene TRBV2 combines with J gene TRBJ1-2, with D unclear. V lost 5 bases and J 7 bases, leaving 23 bases between the germline ends. In germline, CDR1 is SNHLY, CDR2 FYNNEI. The CDR3 has 16 amino acids. The CDR3 loop reads CASSLVQDQAHGGYTF. DNA for the CDR3: TGTGCCAGCAGTTTGGTTCAGGACCAGGCGCATGGTGGCTACACCTTC.

The chain carries TRBV10-2 and TRBJ2-1; 7 bases match TRBD2. The CDR3 length is 17 residues. CDR1 is WSHSY, CDR2 SAAADI, per germline. The V gene end was trimmed by 3 bases and the J gene end by 10 bases; junction bases not matched to a gene: 18. The CDR3 sequence is CASSDGSGTYRGGEQFF. CDR3 coding DNA: TGCGCCAGCAGTGATGGATCCGGGACCTATAGGGGAGGGGAGCAGTTCTTC.

This chain links TRBV18 with TRBJ1-2; D perhaps matches TRBD1 (6 bases). CDR1 is KGHSH and CDR2 is LQKENI in the germline V gene. Trimming took 3 bases from V and 4 from J, leaving 9 bases between them. The CDR3 runs to 13 residues. The CDR3 DNA follows: TGTGCCAGCTCACCGACAGGTTCCTATGGCTACACCTTC. Translating gives CASSPTGSYGYTF.

The chain links TRBV7-9 to TRBJ2-7, with TRBD1 identical over 8 bases. The ends lost 5 bases at V and 3 bases at J; junction bases unmatched: 12. This CDR3 comprises 16 residues. The germline CDR1 and CDR2 sequences are SEHNR and FQNEAQ (reference sequence). CDR3: CASSIRTGTGLYEQYF. The CDR3 DNA reads as TGTGCCAGCAGCATAAGAACCGGGACAGGACTCTACGAGCAGTACTTC.

This clone was picked up one time. The chain employs TRBV28 and TRBJ1-1; no reliable D call. The germline V and J ends were trimmed by 7 bases and 3 bases, with 6 bases remaining between them. This CDR3 contains 11 residues. Germline values: CDR1 MDHEN, CDR2 SYDVKM. In DNA, the CDR3 is TGTGCCAGCATCGGGCACACTGAAGCTTTCTTT. Its translation is CASIGHTEAFF.

The gene calls are TRBV21-1 and TRBJ1-4; TRBD1 is taken as the D call from the table, unchecked against the DNA. TRBV21-1 constitutes a pseudogene. This CDR3 has 13 amino acids. The CDR3 sequence: CDHTGAANEKLFF. CDR3 DNA: TGTGACCACACTGGGGCGGCTAATGAAAAACTGTTTTTT.

The V call is TRBV3-1 (or the pseudogene TRBV3-2), the J call TRBJ2-7; 10 bases line up with TRBD1. This CDR3 contains 14 residues. Germline V lookup: CDR1 LGHDT, CDR2 YNNKEL (reference sequence). Trimming removed 5 bases from V and 7 bases from J; junction bases left unmatched: 8. The CDR3 spells CASSSRQGAWEQYF. The CDR3 region has the DNA TGTGCCAGCAGCTCTCGACAGGGGGCGTGGGAGCAGTACTTC.

This chain connects TRBV7-2 to TRBJ2-1; TRBD2 might be the D (6 bases). In germline, CDR1 is SGHTA, CDR2 FQGNSA. CDR3 length: 15 residues. V dropped 4 bases and J dropped 3 bases, with 13 bases sitting between them. The CDR3, as DNA: TGTGCCAGCAGCTGGACTACCGGCGTCTACAATGAGCAGTTCTTC. Translated, it gives CASSWTTGVYNEQFF. The full variable domain, rest sourced from reference TRBV7-2 and TRBJ2-1, is GAGVSQSPSNKVTEKGKDVELRCDPISGHTALYWYRQSLGQGLEFLIYFQGNSAPDKSGLPSDRFSAERTGGSVSTLTIQRTQQEDSAVYLCASSWTTGVYNEQFFGPGTRLTVL.

The chain has TRBV7-9 and TRBJ1-4; TRBD1 agrees at 7 bases. The CDR3 has 15 amino acids. V lost 5 bases, J lost 4 bases, and 7 bases stayed unmatched. Germline loops: CDR1 SEHNR, CDR2 FQNEAQ (reference sequence). The CDR3 loop is CASSLGTDNNEKLFF. CDR3 DNA sequence: TGTGCCAGCAGCCTAGGGACAGATAATAATGAAAAACTGTTTTTT.

The table lists this clone with a count of one. V and J are TRBV7-9 and TRBJ2-7; possibly TRBD2 for D (6 bases). The CDR3 is 11 amino acids. Deletions cut 6 bases from V and 4 bases from J, with 7 bases between. CDR1 and CDR2 (germline): SEHNR, FQNEAQ (reference sequence). CDR3 DNA sequence: TGTGCCAGCAGTCGGGAGTACGAGCAGTACTTC. Protein sequence: CASSREYEQYF.

The chain links TRBV4-2 to TRBJ1-1; D is perhaps TRBD1 (5 bases). V shed 4 bases and J shed 0 bases, with 12 bases lying between them. The CDR3 is made up of 15 amino acids. Germline CDR1 LGHNA, CDR2 YNFKEQ. Written as DNA, the CDR3 is TGTGCCAGCAGCCGGACTAGGGGAATGAACACTGAAGCTTTCTTT. Amino acid sequence: CASSRTRGMNTEAFF.

This sequence joins TRBV19 and TRBJ1-1, with D uncertain. There are 15 residues in the CDR3. V dropped 1 base and J dropped 0 bases, with 9 bases sitting between them. The germline V gene has CDR1 LNHDA and CDR2 SQIVND (reference sequence). The CDR3 bases are TGTGCCAGTAGTATAGGTGGGCGGTTGAACACTGAAGCTTTCTTT. Protein sequence: CASSIGGRLNTEAFF.

The CDR3 DNA reads as TGCGCCAGCAGCTGGGGACAGGGGCTTGGCTACACCTTC. Protein: CASSWGQGLGYTF. The gene calls are TRBV5-1 and TRBJ1-2; 10 positions agree with TRBD1. Unmatched junction bases numbered 3, after V lost 3 bases and J lost 7 bases. Germline CDR1 reads SGHRS; CDR2 reads YFSETQ. The CDR3 sequence is 13 residues long.

The chain is built from TRBV10-3 and TRBJ2-3; the match to TRBD2 covers 9 bases. Germline V CDR1 and CDR2: ENHRY, SYGVKD. V was pared by 3 bases and J by 2 bases, with 6 bases of the junction left unmatched. CDR3 length: 16 amino acids. The CDR3 DNA reads as TGTGCCATCAGTGAACGACTAGCGGAACCCACAGATACGCAGTATTTT. Translation: CAISERLAEPTDTQYF.

This clone was detected a few times. Other DNA sequences of this sample code for an identical CDR3. This chain uses TRBV30 with TRBJ1-5, with D tentatively TRBD1 (5 bases). The CDR3 consists of 15 residues. Germline CDR1 GTSNPN, CDR2 SVGIG (reference sequence). V was clipped by 0 bases and J by 0 bases, with 9 bases between them. The chain's CDR3 is CAWSVGAYSNQPQHF. In nucleotides, the CDR3 is TGTGCCTGGAGTGTTGGGGCGTATAGCAATCAGCCCCAGCATTTT.

This sequence joins TRBV7-2 and TRBJ1-1; D gene ambiguous. Looked up from germline, CDR1 is SGHTA and CDR2 is FQGNSA. This CDR3 comprises 14 residues. Trimming shortened V by 3 bases and J by 0 bases, and 8 bases separated the two germline ends. The DNA for the CDR3 is TGTGCCAGCAGCTTCCGGACGGTGAACACTGAAGCTTTCTTT. It yields the protein CASSFRTVNTEAFF.

This clone was detected only once. The chain has TRBV12-5 and TRBJ2-1; D is uncertain. V was shortened by 3 bases and J by 9 bases, with 9 bases between the two germline ends. Germline V gene data show CDR1 as LGHNT and CDR2 as FRNRAP. CDR3 length equals 12 residues. The CDR3 coding sequence is TGTGCTAGTGGTTTAGAAGAAGGTGAGCAGTTCTTC. Translating gives CASGLEEGEQFF.

V is TRBV29-1 and J is TRBJ1-4; D is possibly TRBD1 (5 bases). V was pared by 3 bases and J by 7 bases, with 12 bases between. Germline CDR1 is SQVTM and CDR2 is ANQGSEA. CDR3 size: 13 residues. CDR3 coding DNA: TGCAGCGTTGAGTCTCAGGGTAGTGAAAAACTGTTTTTT. It codes for CSVESQGSEKLFF. Full variable domain (remainder filled in from reference TRBV29-1 and TRBJ1-4): SAVISQKPSRDICQRGTSLTIQCQVDSQVTMMFWYRQQPGQSLTLIATANQGSEATYESGFVIDKFPISRPNLTFSTLTVSNMSPEDSSIYLCSVESQGSEKLFFGSGTQLSVL.

The chain combines TRBV30 with TRBJ2-7; maybe TRBD2 (6 bases). This CDR3 has 11 residues. Germline V gene data show CDR1 as GTSNPN and CDR2 as SVGIG (reference sequence). Trimming took off 1 base at V and 5 bases at J, with 6 bases between the two ends. The CDR3 DNA reads TGTGCCTGGAGTGGGGGGGACGAGCAGTACTTC. Amino acids: CAWSGGDEQYF. Looking up the rest from reference TRBV30 and TRBJ2-7 gives the full variable domain: SQTIHQWPATLVQPVGSPLSLECTVEGTSNPNLYWYRQAAGRGLQLLFYSVGIGQISSEVPQNLSASRPQDRQFILSSKKLLLSDSGFYLCAWSGGDEQYFGPGTRLTVT.

V gene TRBV5-1 combines with J gene TRBJ2-5; TRBD1 agrees at 8 bases. The CDR3 consists of 15 residues. Germline trimming cut 4 bases from V and 4 bases from J; bases unmatched to any gene: 9. The germline CDR1 and CDR2 sequences are SGHRS and YFSETQ. DNA for the CDR3: TGCGCCAGCAGCAACTCCGGACAGGGAGGAGAGACCCAGTACTTC. Its protein is CASSNSGQGGETQYF.

This chain links TRBV6-4 with TRBJ1-4; 7 bases are shared with TRBD1. From germline, CDR1 is MRHNA and CDR2 SNTAGT. With V trimmed by 6 bases and J by 2 bases, 0 bases remained unmatched. This CDR3 has 13 residues. The CDR3 nucleotides read TGTGCCAGCAGCAGGGGGACTAATGAAAAACTGTTTTTT. Its protein is CASSRGTNEKLFF.

As to this clone: This sample includes further DNA sequences coding for the same CDR3. The V gene is TRBV12-3 or TRBV12-4, the J gene TRBJ2-5; no definite D call. The length of the CDR3 is 11 residues. V dropped 5 bases and J dropped 5 bases, with 6 bases sitting between them. This chain's CDR3 is CASSLTETQYF. DNA of the CDR3: TGTGCCAGCAGTCTGACCGAGACCCAGTACTTC.

The CDR3 DNA reads as TGCAGCGCCGGCTCGGTCGGGGAGCTGTTTTTT. It encodes CSAGSVGELFF. J is TRBJ2-2 and V is TRBV29-1; D unclear. The CDR3 is 11 amino acids. CDR1 and CDR2 from the germline V gene are SQVTM and ANQGSEA. With 7 bases removed from V and 7 bases from J, the gap between germline ends came to 10 bases.

The chain uses TRBV5-1 and TRBJ2-5, with D tentatively TRBD2 (6 bases). Germline V lookup: CDR1 SGHRS, CDR2 YFSETQ. This CDR3 comprises 17 residues. With 0 bases removed from V and 5 bases from J, the gap between germline ends came to 20 bases. CDR3 loop: CASSLVTWRDSAETQYF. The CDR3 region has the DNA TGCGCCAGCAGCTTGGTGACATGGAGGGACTCCGCGGAGACCCAGTACTTC. Based on the CDR3 plus reference TRBV5-1 and TRBJ2-5, the full variable domain is KAGVTQTPRYLIKTRGQQVTLSCSPISGHRSVSWYQQTPGQGLQFLFEYFSETQRNKGNFPGRFSGRQFSNSRSEMNVSTLELGDSALYLCASSLVTWRDSAETQYFGPGTRLLVL.